Listed below are T cell receptor beta chains from one sample, sequenced in a study of brain T cells in children with intractable seizures. Repertoires were generated with immunoSEQ multiplex PCR, while TCRdb's copy carries only in-frame clones and drops some. The table has under 400,000 clones, 93% seen once; the top ten hold 5.5% to 6%. Sequenced here: peripheral blood, sampled 4 to 5 months after surgery. The source is a boy under three years old with tuberous sclerosis and intractable seizures. Both conserved end residues are part of each CDR3. A D gene is named only where the DNA matches it firmly. Some rows have no size entry. The others give once, few or many, or a class for an expanded clone.

d_call,j_call,clone_size,v_call,cdr3_nt,cdr3_aa
-,TRBJ1-6,-,TRBV7-9,TGTGCCAGCAGCTTAGCGGATTCACCCCTCCACTTT,CASSLADSPLHF
-,TRBJ2-7,-,TRBV6-5,TGTGCCAGCAGTAGTGGTGGGGGTTCCTACGAGCAGTACTTC,CASSSGGGSYEQYF
-,TRBJ1-1,-,TRBV4-1,TGCGCCAGCAGCCAAGTTAGGGCCGGAGTCAAGAACACTGAAGCTTTCTTT,CASSQVRAGVKNTEAFF
-,TRBJ2-1,-,TRBV11-2,TGTGCCAGCAGCTTAGGACCCTTAGACGGTGAGCAGTTCTTC,CASSLGPLDGEQFF
-,TRBJ2-3,-,TRBV28,TGTGCCAGCAGTTTGATGACGGATACGCAGTATTTT,CASSLMTDTQYF
-,TRBJ1-2,-,TRBV2,TGTGCCACAGAAGTAGGGCAGAGATATGGCTACACCTTC,CATEVGQRYGYTF
-,TRBJ2-3,-,TRBV6-5,TGTGCCAGCAGCGAGGAGGGCCGGACAGATACGCAGTATTTT,CASSEEGRTDTQYF
TRBD2,TRBJ2-2,-,TRBV4-1,TGCGCCAGCAGCCACTCTAGCGGGAGAGACACCGGGGAGCTGTTTTTT,CASSHSSGRDTGELFF
-,TRBJ2-5,few,TRBV29-1,TGCAGCGTTGGCCCCCCGGGGCTACAAGAGACCCAGTACTTC,CSVGPPGLQETQYF
TRBD1,TRBJ1-2,-,TRBV7-2,TGTGCCAGCAGCTTAGGGGTTGGGGGACAGCTCTATGGCTACACCTTC,CASSLGVGGQLYGYTF
-,TRBJ2-7,-,TRBV3-1/TRBV3-2,TGTGCCAGCAGCCAAGATCAGGCCCGGGACACAATATACGAGCAGTACTTC,CASSQDQARDTIYEQYF